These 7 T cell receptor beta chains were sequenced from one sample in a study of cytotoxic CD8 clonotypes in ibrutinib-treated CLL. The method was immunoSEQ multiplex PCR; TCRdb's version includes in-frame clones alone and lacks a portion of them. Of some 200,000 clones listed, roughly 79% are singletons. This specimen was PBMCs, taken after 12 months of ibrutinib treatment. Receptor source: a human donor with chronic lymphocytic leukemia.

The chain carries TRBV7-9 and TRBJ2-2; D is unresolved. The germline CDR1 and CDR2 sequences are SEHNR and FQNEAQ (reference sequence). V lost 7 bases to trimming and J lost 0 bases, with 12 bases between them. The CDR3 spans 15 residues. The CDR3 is CASTAGGANTGELFF. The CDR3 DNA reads TGTGCCAGCACCGCCGGTGGGGCGAACACCGGGGAGCTGTTTTTT.

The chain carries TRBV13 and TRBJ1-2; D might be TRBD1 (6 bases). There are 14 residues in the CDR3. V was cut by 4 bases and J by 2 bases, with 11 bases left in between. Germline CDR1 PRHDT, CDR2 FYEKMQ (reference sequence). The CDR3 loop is CASSSPRGNYGYTF. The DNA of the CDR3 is TGTGCCAGCAGCTCCCCAAGGGGGAACTATGGCTACACCTTC.

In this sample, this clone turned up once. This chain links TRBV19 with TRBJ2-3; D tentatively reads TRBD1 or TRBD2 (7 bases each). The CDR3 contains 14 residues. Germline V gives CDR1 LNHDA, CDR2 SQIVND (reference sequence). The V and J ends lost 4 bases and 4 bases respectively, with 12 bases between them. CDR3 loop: CASSTGGGADTQYF. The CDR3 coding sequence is TGTGCCAGTAGTACAGGGGGAGGGGCAGATACGCAGTATTTT.

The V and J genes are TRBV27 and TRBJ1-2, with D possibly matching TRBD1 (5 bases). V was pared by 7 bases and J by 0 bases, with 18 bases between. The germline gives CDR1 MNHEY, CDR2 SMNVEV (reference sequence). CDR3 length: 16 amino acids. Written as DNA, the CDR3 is TGTGCCAGCACCTCGACAGCCACTGTGGCTAACTATGGCTACACCTTC. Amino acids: CASTSTATVANYGYTF.

This chain's CDR3 is CASSSGTGFYNEQFF. CDR3 nucleotide sequence: TGCGCCAGCAGCTCCGGGACAGGGTTTTACAATGAGCAGTTCTTC. The rearrangement links TRBV5-1 to TRBJ2-1; 9 positions match TRBD1. The V gene end was trimmed by 3 bases and the J gene end by 4 bases; junction bases not matched to a gene: 5. The CDR3 is 15 residues long. Germline assignment: CDR1 SGHRS and CDR2 YFSETQ.

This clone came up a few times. The CDR3 DNA reads TGTGCCAGCACGAGAGGGGGAACCTCCCAAGAGACCCAGTACTTC. Encoded protein: CASTRGGTSQETQYF. This chain uses TRBV6-5 with TRBJ2-5; D might be TRBD1 (6 bases). V lost 7 bases to trimming and J lost 1 base, with 16 bases between them. Per the germline V gene, CDR1 is MNHEY and CDR2 is SVGAGI. CDR3 size: 15 residues.

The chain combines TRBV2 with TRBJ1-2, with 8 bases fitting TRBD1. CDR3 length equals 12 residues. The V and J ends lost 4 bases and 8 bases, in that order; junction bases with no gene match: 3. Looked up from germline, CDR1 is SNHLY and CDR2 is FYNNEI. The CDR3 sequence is CASSGTGRGYTF. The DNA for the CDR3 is TGTGCCAGCAGTGGGACAGGGAGGGGCTACACCTTC.